The 26 T cell receptor beta chains in this list originate from one sample, sequenced in a study of blood T cell repertoires in COVID-19. Clones were sequenced by immunoSEQ multiplex PCR, and TCRdb holds only the in-frame ones, with some missing. The table has fewer than 150,000 clones, approximately 80% seen once; the top ten hold 20% to 25%. The specimen was peripheral blood. These receptors were collected from a man at least 80 years old with acute or convalescent COVID-19.

This chain links TRBV6-5 with TRBJ2-3; 8 bases match TRBD2. The CDR3 sequence is 14 residues long. Germline assignment: CDR1 MNHEY and CDR2 SVGAGI. V dropped 9 bases and J dropped 1; count of bases not matched to a gene: 6. CDR3 sequence: CASRSGGGTDTQYF. CDR3 nucleotides: TGTGCCAGTAGGTCGGGAGGGGGCACAGATACGCAGTATTTT.

This rearrangement joins TRBV19 to TRBJ2-7; D is possibly TRBD1 (5 bases). Germline values: CDR1 LNHDA, CDR2 SQIVND (reference sequence). CDR3 length equals 14 residues. With 4 bases removed from V and 0 bases from J, the gap between germline ends came to 10 bases. The CDR3 sequence: CASSKQGSSYEQYF. CDR3 nucleotides: TGTGCCAGTAGTAAGCAGGGAAGCTCCTACGAGCAGTACTTC.

The chain is built from TRBV30 and TRBJ2-2; 7 bases are shared with TRBD1. Looked up from germline, CDR1 is GTSNPN and CDR2 is SVGIG (reference sequence). Trimming at V came to 5 bases and at J to 3 bases, leaving 3 bases not matched to a gene. The CDR3 is 13 amino acids. In DNA form, the CDR3 reads TGTGCCTGGGAGGGGGCGGACACCGGGGAGCTGTTTTTT. Its translation: CAWEGADTGELFF.

This chain links TRBV4-1 with TRBJ2-6, with 7 bases aligning to TRBD1. This CDR3 comprises 15 residues. The V segment lost 4 bases and the J segment 9 bases; nucleotides outside the gene matches: 9. Germline loops: CDR1 MGHRA, CDR2 YSYEKL. CDR3 loop: CASSPGDRVDNVLTF. The CDR3 nucleotides read TGCGCCAGCAGCCCCGGCGACAGGGTGGACAACGTCCTGACTTTC.

This clone was seen many times. V and J are TRBV10-3 and TRBJ2-1; 8 nucleotides agree with TRBD2. This CDR3 comprises 15 residues. The trim removed 8 bases at V and 9 bases at J, leaving 15 bases unmatched. The germline CDR1 and CDR2 sequences are ENHRY and SYGVKD. CDR3 region: CAIGDFGGASGEQFF. The CDR3, as DNA: TGTGCCATCGGGGACTTCGGGGGGGCCTCTGGTGAGCAGTTCTTC.

The chain employs TRBV5-1 and TRBJ1-1, with D possibly TRBD1 on 6 matching bases. V was clipped by 1 base and J by 1 base, with 11 bases between them. Germline-derived CDR1 and CDR2 are SGHRS and YFSETQ. The CDR3 covers 15 residues. The CDR3 region has the DNA TGCGCCAGCAGCTTGCGGGGGGCTGGGAACACTGAAGCTTTCTTT. Amino acids: CASSLRGAGNTEAFF.

CDR3 sequence: CASSQVWDWSYEQYF. The CDR3, as DNA: TGCGCCAGCAGCCAAGTTTGGGACTGGTCCTACGAGCAGTACTTC. This sequence joins TRBV4-3 and TRBJ2-7, with TRBD2 as a possible D gene (6 bases). V lost 1 base and J 1 base, leaving 11 bases between the germline ends. The CDR3 is 15 residues long. CDR1 and CDR2 (germline): LGHNA, YSLEER.

V usage is TRBV19 and J usage is TRBJ1-5; TRBD1 agrees at 7 bases. V shed 4 bases and J 2 bases; nucleotides not matched to a gene: 5. The CDR3 has 15 residues. CDR1 and CDR2 from the germline V gene are LNHDA and SQIVND (reference sequence). CDR3 protein: CASSRETGRNQPQHF. CDR3 sequence (DNA): TGTGCCAGTAGTAGGGAGACAGGGCGCAATCAGCCCCAGCATTTT.

V usage is TRBV7-2 and J usage is TRBJ2-3, with a possible D match to TRBD2 (5 bases). Between the trimmed V and J ends, which lost 4 bases and 0 bases, there was a span of 11 bases. Germline-derived CDR1 and CDR2 are SGHTA and FQGNSA. CDR3 length equals 15 residues. The CDR3 loop reads CASSSDPSSTDTQYF. CDR3 bases: TGTGCCAGCAGCTCAGACCCTAGCAGCACAGATACGCAGTATTTT.

This clone was seen more than once but under ten times. This chain uses TRBV7-2 with TRBJ1-3, with a tentative D call TRBD1 (6 bases). Germline CDR1 reads SGHTA; CDR2 reads FQGNSA. V was cut by 1 base and J by 3 bases, with 16 bases left in between. The CDR3 consists of 17 residues. The CDR3 loop is CASSLGGGLGLGNTIYF. The DNA of the CDR3 is TGTGCCAGCAGCTTAGGGGGGGGCCTAGGGCTTGGAAACACCATATATTTT.

This chain joins TRBV4-2 and TRBJ2-3; 7 nucleotides align to TRBD1. The CDR3 is made up of 13 amino acids. The germline CDR1 and CDR2 sequences are LGHNA and YNFKEQ. The J segment lost 4 bases and the V segment lost 10 bases, leaving 8 bases of the junction unmatched. CDR3 sequence reads: CAIEGASPDTQYF. The CDR3 coding sequence is TGTGCCATCGAGGGGGCTTCCCCAGATACGCAGTATTTT.

V gene TRBV4-1 combines with J gene TRBJ2-7; tentative D call: TRBD2 (6 bases). This CDR3 is 14 amino acids long. Trimming removed 1 base from V and 5 bases from J, with 12 bases in between. Germline assignment: CDR1 MGHRA and CDR2 YSYEKL. CDR3 loop: CASSQVGGNDEQYF. The DNA for the CDR3 is TGCGCCAGCAGCCAAGTTGGGGGGAACGACGAGCAGTACTTC.

The rearrangement links TRBV10-3 to TRBJ2-2, with 9 bases that match TRBD1. CDR3 size: 15 residues. Germline CDR1 ENHRY, CDR2 SYGVKD. V was clipped by 3 bases and J by 5 bases; unmatched bases: 4. CDR3 region: CAISDRTGETGELFF. The CDR3 DNA reads TGTGCCATCAGTGACCGGACAGGGGAGACCGGGGAGCTGTTTTTT.

The chain employs TRBV7-2 and TRBJ1-1, with 8 bases fitting TRBD1. There are 14 residues in the CDR3. Trimming took 5 bases from V and 4 from J; bases not matched to a gene: 6. CDR1 and CDR2 from the germline V gene are SGHTA and FQGNSA. CDR3 coding DNA: TGTGCCAGCAGCGCTCAGGGGGCGGGCACTGAAGCTTTCTTT. This gives the protein CASSAQGAGTEAFF.

The rearrangement uses TRBV27 and TRBJ1-5; tentative D call: TRBD1 (6 bases). The CDR3 loop spans 14 amino acids. CDR1 is MNHEY and CDR2 is SMNVEV in the germline V gene (reference sequence). Trimming removed 2 bases from V and 7 bases from J, with 12 bases in between. In DNA form, the CDR3 reads TGTGCCAGCAGTTTAAACCGGGGGGGCCAGCCCCAGCATTTT. Translation: CASSLNRGGQPQHF.

J is TRBJ2-4 and V is TRBV5-1; 10 positions agree with TRBD1. Germline values: CDR1 SGHRS, CDR2 YFSETQ. The CDR3 is 16 residues long. Losses at the gene ends were 4 bases for V and 8 bases for J; bases not matched to a gene: 12. The CDR3 is CASSPYLTGGLDIQYF. The DNA for the CDR3 is TGCGCCAGCAGCCCTTACTTGACAGGGGGCCTTGACATTCAGTACTTC.

This chain connects TRBV19 to TRBJ1-2, with unresolved D. Germline assignment: CDR1 LNHDA and CDR2 SQIVND (reference sequence). The CDR3 loop spans 14 amino acids. V gave up 7 bases and J gave up 7 bases, with 19 bases separating them. CDR3 DNA: TGTGCCAGTAAGGATAATGGAGGGATTGGTGGCTACACCTTC. It specifies CASKDNGGIGGYTF.

The chain joins TRBV3-1 (or the pseudogene TRBV3-2) to TRBJ1-4; no definite D call. CDR1 is LGHDT and CDR2 is YNNKEL in the germline V gene (reference sequence). This CDR3 is built from 20 residues. V was pared by 0 bases and J by 7 bases, with 27 bases between. The CDR3 region is CASSQDPRPARKAYGEKLFF. Here the CDR3 DNA reads TGTGCCAGCAGCCAAGACCCCCGGCCAGCCAGGAAGGCCTATGGTGAAAAACTGTTTTTT.

The CDR3 DNA follows: TGTGCCAGCAGCCCCCACTCCAGGGGCACCGGGGAGCTGTTTTTT. Its protein product is CASSPHSRGTGELFF. The chain combines TRBV9 with TRBJ2-2, with a possible D match to TRBD1 (6 bases). The CDR3 runs 15 residues. Looked up from germline, CDR1 is SGDLS and CDR2 is YYNGEE. V lost 4 bases to trimming and J lost 4 bases, with 14 bases between them.

This sequence joins TRBV7-8 and TRBJ2-5; D is perhaps TRBD1 (6 bases). Trimming stripped 4 bases from V and 4 bases from J, with 16 bases between. CDR3 length: 15 amino acids. The germline CDR1 and CDR2 sequences are SGHVS and FQNEAQ. CDR3 DNA sequence: TGTGCCAGCAGCTGGCAGAGGACAGACGGAGAGACCCAGTACTTC. It translates to CASSWQRTDGETQYF.

This sequence joins TRBV19 and TRBJ1-5; unclear D gene. Germline-derived CDR1 and CDR2 are LNHDA and SQIVND (reference sequence). The CDR3 covers 14 residues. V lost 2 bases and J lost 3, with 8 bases in between. CDR3 DNA sequence: TGTGCCAGTAGTATACAGGACTACAATCAGCCCCAGCATTTT. This codes for CASSIQDYNQPQHF.

V gene TRBV19 combines with J gene TRBJ1-4; 8 nucleotides line up with TRBD1. The CDR3 consists of 14 residues. Germline CDR1 is LNHDA and CDR2 is SQIVND (reference sequence). The trim removed 9 bases at V and 8 bases at J, leaving 11 bases unmatched. CDR3 nucleotide sequence: TGTGCCAGCCTGGAGGACAGGGAAGGAGAAAAACTGTTTTTT. This translates into CASLEDREGEKLFF. The complete variable domain, with remaining parts taken from reference TRBV19 and TRBJ1-4, reads DGGITQSPKYLFRKEGQNVTLSCEQNLNHDAMYWYRQDPGQGLRLIYYSQIVNDFQKGDIAEGYSVSREKKESFPLTVTSAQKNPTAFYLCASLEDREGEKLFFGSGTQLSVL.

The chain carries TRBV5-4 and TRBJ2-5; tentative D call: TRBD2 (5 bases). CDR3 length equals 15 residues. Trimming took off 2 bases at V and 1 base at J, with 12 bases between the two ends. Germline V gives CDR1 SGHNT, CDR2 YYREEE (reference sequence). This chain's CDR3 is CASSFPGIPQETQYF. The CDR3 DNA reads TGTGCCAGCAGCTTCCCGGGGATTCCCCAAGAGACCCAGTACTTC.

The J gene is TRBJ2-7, the V gene TRBV6-5; D not resolved. The CDR3 is 11 residues long. Germline lookup yields CDR1 MNHEY and CDR2 SVGAGI. Trimming took 10 bases from V and 6 from J, leaving 13 bases between them. The CDR3 sequence is CATAKMGEQYF. In DNA form, the CDR3 reads TGTGCCACAGCGAAGATGGGCGAGCAGTACTTC.

The chain carries TRBV5-6 and TRBJ1-2; D unresolved. Trimming removed 3 bases from V and 5 bases from J, with 14 bases in between. The CDR3 extends over 14 amino acids. Germline V gives CDR1 SGHDT, CDR2 YYEEEE. This CDR3 reads CASSSPTGRYGYTF. The DNA for the CDR3 is TGTGCCAGCAGCTCCCCCACCGGGAGATATGGCTACACCTTC.

The chain employs TRBV18 and TRBJ2-2, with 7 bases lining up with TRBD1. Germline CDR1 and CDR2: KGHSH and LQKENI. The CDR3 is made up of 17 amino acids. V shed 0 bases, J shed 4 bases, and the junction held 8 bases outside the gene matches. The CDR3 DNA reads as TGTGCCAGCTCACCACCGTCCGGGACAGCAACCACCGGGGAGCTGTTTTTT. Protein product: CASSPPSGTATTGELFF.